Listed below are T cell receptor beta chains from one sample, sequenced in a study of T cells after posttransplantation cyclophosphamide. TCRdb's copy holds only in-frame clones and misses some; the assay was immunoSEQ multiplex PCR. The sample contains some 66,000 clones, 93% of which appear only once. The sequencing sample was made of PBMCs. These receptors were obtained from a woman in her thirties in good health and a related stem cell transplant donor. The CDR3 runs from the conserved cysteine through the conserved F or W. Fields, in order: J gene, D gene, V gene, clone size, CDR3 DNA, CDR3 protein. A D gene is named only where the DNA matches it firmly. Size is omitted from some rows. Given values are once, few, many or a class for expanded clones.

>TRBJ1-5|NA|TRBV2|NA
TGTGCCAGCAGTGAAATGGGGGATCAGCCCCAGCATTTT
CASSEMGDQPQHF
>TRBJ1-2|NA|TRBV28|NA
TGTGCCAGCAGTCCCCCTCGGGGGGCGCGTCCCTATGGCTACACCTTC
CASSPPRGARPYGYTF
>TRBJ2-3|TRBD2|TRBV7-2|NA
TGTGCCAGCAAGATCAGCGGGGCCGGGGCAGATACGCAGTATTTT
CASKISGAGADTQYF
>TRBJ1-5|TRBD1|TRBV18|NA
TGTGCCAGCTCCCGGACAGGGTCATCGTCGAGCAATCAGCCCCAGCATTTT
CASSRTGSSSSNQPQHF
>TRBJ2-5|NA|TRBV11-2|NA
TGTGCCAGCAGCTCCGGCTCATGGTCGGAGACCCAGTACTTC
CASSSGSWSETQYF
>TRBJ2-7|NA|TRBV10-3|NA
TGTGCCACTTCGAACGGGGGCTACGAGCAGTACTTC
CATSNGGYEQYF
>TRBJ1-1|TRBD1|TRBV11-2|NA
TGTGCCAGCAGTCCCACCCCCGCGACAGGGAGGGCTTTCTTT
CASSPTPATGRAFF
>TRBJ2-1|NA|TRBV9|NA
TGTGCCAGCAGCCCAAAGACGGGCTACAATTACAATGAGCAGTTCTTC
CASSPKTGYNYNEQFF
>TRBJ2-3|TRBD2|TRBV5-1|NA
TGCGCCAGCAGCACACGGGGGGGAAGCACAGATACGCAGTATTTT
CASSTRGGSTDTQYF
>TRBJ1-2|NA|TRBV7-2|NA
TGTGCCAGCAGGACAGGAATTAACTATGGCTACACCTTC
CASRTGINYGYTF
>TRBJ1-1|NA|TRBV7-8|NA
TGTGCCAGCAGCTTAGCTGTAGGAGGGGCGGAAGCTTTCTTT
CASSLAVGGAEAFF
>TRBJ1-1|TRBD1|TRBV7-3|NA
TGTGCCAGCAGACCGACCGGGACAGGGGGCTCGGCTTTCTTT
CASRPTGTGGSAFF
>TRBJ2-2|TRBD2|TRBV4-2|NA
TGTGCCAGCAGCCGGGGACTAGACTCTCCCGGGGAGCTGTTTTTT
CASSRGLDSPGELFF
>TRBJ1-2|NA|TRBV19|NA
TGTGCCAGTAGTATACATCGCGGGCAGCTCTATGGCTACACCTTC
CASSIHRGQLYGYTF
>TRBJ1-3|NA|TRBV5-5|NA
TGTGCCAGCAGCTTTGAGGAGGCGAGAAGAAACACCATATATTTT
CASSFEEARRNTIYF
>TRBJ2-7|TRBD1|TRBV5-1|NA
TGCGCCAGCAGCGGGACAGGGACCCTCGAGCAGTACTTC
CASSGTGTLEQYF
>TRBJ2-3|TRBD2|TRBV6-6|once
TGTGCCAGCCTGCGGGGGGGCGAAGATACGCAGTATTTT
CASLRGGEDTQYF
>TRBJ1-3|NA|TRBV4-2|NA
TGTGCCAGCAGCCAGGGGCGCAGCTCTGGAAACACCATATATTTT
CASSQGRSSGNTIYF
>TRBJ1-2|NA|TRBV4-1|once
TGCGCCAGCAGCCAAGTCGAAAAGGAGCGGAGAGGCTACACCTTC
CASSQVEKERRGYTF
>TRBJ1-2|TRBD1|TRBV7-2|NA
TGTGCCAGCAGCCCCTGGGGTGGACAGGGTGGACGACATGGCTACACCTTC
CASSPWGGQGGRHGYTF
>TRBJ1-1|TRBD1|TRBV6-1|NA
TGTGCCAGCAGTGCGGGACAGGGAGCGAACACTGAAGCTTTCTTT
CASSAGQGANTEAFF
>TRBJ1-2|NA|TRBV7-9|NA
TGTGCCAGCAGCTTAGCACAGAACCGTAACTATGGCTACACCTTC
CASSLAQNRNYGYTF
>TRBJ1-3|TRBD1|TRBV7-9|NA
TGTGCCAGCAGCTTAGCGGGGACAGGGGGAAACACCATATATTTT
CASSLAGTGGNTIYF
>TRBJ1-2|TRBD1|TRBV19|NA
TGTGCCAGTAGTATTCGACAGGGGGTAGGGGGCTACACCTTC
CASSIRQGVGGYTF
>TRBJ2-2|TRBD2|TRBV5-6|NA
TGTGCCAGCAGCTTCGGGGGGGCCGGGGAGCTGTTTTTT
CASSFGGAGELFF
>TRBJ2-7|TRBD2|TRBV4-2|NA
TGTGCCAGCAGCCGGGAGGATAGCGGGGGCTACGAGCAGTACTTC
CASSREDSGGYEQYF
>TRBJ2-1|NA|TRBV5-1|NA
TGCGCCAGCAGCTTGGACATCGAAACCTACAATGAGCAGTTCTTC
CASSLDIETYNEQFF
>TRBJ2-7|NA|TRBV20-1|few
TGCAGTGCTAGAGGCTTGGACGAGCAGTACTTC
CSARGLDEQYF
>TRBJ1-1|NA|TRBV4-2|NA
TGTGCCAGCAGCCAGGACGGCCCGGGCACTGAAGCTTTCTTT
CASSQDGPGTEAFF
>TRBJ1-6|TRBD1|TRBV6-5|NA
TGTGCCAGCAGTTACCAGGACAGGGATAATTCACCCCTCCACTTT
CASSYQDRDNSPLHF
>TRBJ2-7|TRBD1|TRBV5-8|NA
TGTGCCAGCAGGGATGGGACAGTCTACGAGCAGTACTTC
CASRDGTVYEQYF
>TRBJ2-7|TRBD1|TRBV5-4|NA
TGTGCCAGCAGCTACCGGGACAGGGCCAACGAGCAGTACTTC
CASSYRDRANEQYF
>TRBJ2-3|TRBD2|TRBV5-6|NA
TGTGCCAGCAGCCTCACTAGCGGGAGACGCACAGATACGCAGTATTTT
CASSLTSGRRTDTQYF
>TRBJ2-7|TRBD2|TRBV7-9|NA
TGTGCCAGCAGCTTACTAGCGGGCTACGAGCAGTACTTC
CASSLLAGYEQYF
>TRBJ2-7|NA|TRBV21-1|NA
TGTGCCAGCAGCAAAGTATCCCAGGGAAGGGAGGCCTACGAGCAGTACTTC
CASSKVSQGREAYEQYF
>TRBJ1-2|NA|TRBV20-1|NA
TGCAGTGCCCTACAGGGAGGCGGCTACACCTTC
CSALQGGGYTF
>TRBJ1-1|NA|TRBV11-2|NA
TGTGCCAGCAGCTTAGGAGTGGCCTCCCTGGAAGCTTTCTTT
CASSLGVASLEAFF
>TRBJ2-6|NA|TRBV4-2|NA
TGTGCCAGCAGCCAAGATCATGGGAGTGTTCCTGGGGCCAACGTCCTGACTTTC
CASSQDHGSVPGANVLTF
>TRBJ2-3|NA|TRBV6-6|NA
TGTGCCAGCAGTTACTTGGGGGAGGATACGCAGTATTTT
CASSYLGEDTQYF
>TRBJ1-1|NA|TRBV25-1|NA
TGTGCCAGCAGTGCCGGATCTGAAGCTTTCTTT
CASSAGSEAFF
>TRBJ2-6|NA|TRBV5-6|NA
TGTGCCAGCAGCTTGGGAGGGGTGGTTACGGCCGGGGCCAACGTCCTGACTTTC
CASSLGGVVTAGANVLTF